The 2 T cell receptor beta chains below come from one sample, sequenced in a study of a mutant IDH1 vaccine in newly diagnosed glioma. Their antigens remain unidentified. The table came from immunoSEQ multiplex PCR; TCRdb's copy has only in-frame clones and leaves some out. The sample has almost 95,000 clones; roughly 89% are singletons. As to time point: week 47, end of study. In the vaccine, a single dose held 300 ug of the mutant IDH1 20-mer peptide, along with topical imiquimod. The source was PBMCs, collected from a glioma patient whose treatment included an IDH1 peptide vaccine. The receptors here all came from a woman in her 50s with glioma.

This clone has only one observation. DNA for the CDR3: TGTGCCAGCAGCTTCGACAGTTACAATGAGCAGTTCTTC. It is translated as CASSFDSYNEQFF. V and J are TRBV7-2 and TRBJ2-1; D might be TRBD1 (5 bases). Per germline, CDR1 SGHTA and CDR2 FQGNSA. The CDR3 contains 13 residues. Trimming took 3 bases from V and 4 from J, leaving 7 bases between them. Filled out from reference TRBV7-2 and TRBJ2-1, the complete variable domain reads GAGVSQSPSNKVTEKGKDVELRCDPISGHTALYWYRQSLGQGLEFLIYFQGNSAPDKSGLPSDRFSAERTGGSVSTLTIQRTQQEDSAVYLCASSFDSYNEQFFGPGTRLTVL.

The chain carries TRBV7-2 and TRBJ2-3, with TRBD2 as a possible D gene (5 bases). Trimming removed 3 bases from V and 3 bases from J, with 13 bases in between. This CDR3 spans 15 amino acids. Germline V gene lookup returns CDR1 SGHTA and CDR2 FQGNSA. The CDR3 sequence is CASSFEGAVTDTQYF. DNA for the CDR3: TGTGCCAGCAGCTTTGAGGGAGCGGTGACAGATACGCAGTATTTT.